This TCR beta chain emerged from a study of CD8+ T cells in alopecia areata. The study, taken as a whole, reports: Clarity of TCR sharing across patients fell short of that in mice, possibly HLA-related.

This clone was observed a few times. Antigen: not known. Germline V CDR1 and CDR2: MNHEY, SVGAGI. V dropped 8 bases and J dropped 5 bases, with 20 bases sitting between them. This CDR3 comprises 15 residues. Treatment indicated: oral pan-JAK inhibitor, 5-10 mg twice daily. RNA, once extracted, was reverse transcribed into cDNA for use as the sequencing template. Data came from immunoSEQ multiplex PCR; TCRdb stores just in-frame clones and leaves some out. The data show 170,000 or so clones, about 53% seen once. The TCR sequence derives from a human donor with alopecia areata. The sample in question was CD8+ T cells sorted from blood, obtained at week 24, from a patient treated with tofacitinib. This chain links TRBV6-5 with TRBJ2-3; TRBD2 might be the D (6 bases). The CDR3 reads CASATAGTALDTQYF. DNA of the CDR3: TGTGCCAGCGCTACGGCCGGGACTGCTTTAGATACGCAGTATTTT.